The source of this T cell receptor beta chain is a study of T-cell reconstitution after alpha-beta-depleted transplantation in children. It was with unique molecular identifiers that the TCRbeta library was prepared. TCRdb used MiXCR to reprocess the PCR reads, holding one entry per CDR3 protein. Found here are about 540,000 distinct CDR3 sequences, about 16% of them singletons; the top ten hold about 3.1%. There are a few counts of this clonotype. In germline, CDR1 is KGHDR, CDR2 SFDVKD. Trimming took 0 bases from V and 5 from J, leaving 4 bases between them. This CDR3 has 12 amino acids. The sequence was obtained from a human donor who donated a stem cell graft to a child with acute lymphoblastic leukemia. This sample comprised PBMCs from the stem cell graft donor, obtained from the stem cell graft. The chain couples TRBV24-1 to TRBJ2-7; D is undetermined. CDR3 DNA sequence: TGTGCCACCAGTGATTTGTTTAACGAGCAGTACTTC. Translated: CATSDLFNEQYF.